This T cell receptor (beta chain) appears in the sequencing data of a study of cytomegalovirus exposure and HLA in healthy donors. The J segment lost 7 bases and the V segment lost 6 bases, leaving 9 bases of the junction unmatched. CDR3 size: 15 residues. Germline assignment: CDR1 MNHNS and CDR2 SASEGT. On this clone: Its antigen is still unknown.

PCR employed 60 Vbeta and 13 Jbeta primers. Profiling relied on immunoSEQ multiplex PCR, and the TCRdb table lists in-frame clones only, not all of them. The table records about 160,000 clones, roughly four fifths of them present only once. Whole-study findings and limits: By HLA locus, TCR association rates varied in a later analysis, with DRB1 showing the most and HLA-C the fewest. TCR beta V segments were, for the most part, productive about 87% or about 30% of the time in an earlier analysis. Later work associated fewer than 20,000 TCR beta sequences with HLA alleles at 0.05 false discovery rate. Reportedly, a later analysis found an Asian-associated ancestry cluster had fewer N-insertions than the approximately 700-donor mean.

This sequence joins TRBV6-1 and TRBJ2-2, with 9 bases identical to TRBD1. The receptor comes from a male donor in good health and CMV-seropositive. Material: PBMCs. The CDR3 DNA reads TGTGCCAGCAGCCGACAGGGGGGGTCGGGCGGGGAGCTGTTTTTT. Translation gives CASSRQGGSGGELFF.